The source of this T cell receptor beta chain is a study of cytomegalovirus exposure and HLA in healthy donors. General study findings and limits: V- and J-gene trimming in TCR beta was tied to a missense DCLRE1C variant by an analysis performed later. Within the data, a cluster of highly shared sequence variants was likely a sequencing artifact. Being productive about 90% or about 30% of the time was typical of most TCR beta V segments in an earlier analysis. In a later analysis, parvovirus B19, influenza, CMV and Epstein-Barr virus appeared linked to several top co-occurrence clusters.

Germline-derived CDR1 and CDR2 are LNHDA and SQIVND (reference sequence). The CDR3 spans 15 residues. V lost 1 base and J lost 0, with 7 bases in between. As to this clone: Its antigen is still unknown.

The PCR made use of 60 Vbeta and 13 Jbeta primers. The assay was immunoSEQ multiplex PCR, and TCRdb's table has in-frame clones only and misses some. The repertoire holds 100,000 to 120,000 clones, with around 85% as singletons. This chain joins TRBV19 and TRBJ1-5; D call uncertain. This sequence was found in a young man in good health and CMV-seropositive. Sequenced material: PBMCs. CDR3 DNA: TGTGCCAGTAGTATAGCAGAATATAGCAATCAGCCCCAGCATTTT. Residues: CASSIAEYSNQPQHF.